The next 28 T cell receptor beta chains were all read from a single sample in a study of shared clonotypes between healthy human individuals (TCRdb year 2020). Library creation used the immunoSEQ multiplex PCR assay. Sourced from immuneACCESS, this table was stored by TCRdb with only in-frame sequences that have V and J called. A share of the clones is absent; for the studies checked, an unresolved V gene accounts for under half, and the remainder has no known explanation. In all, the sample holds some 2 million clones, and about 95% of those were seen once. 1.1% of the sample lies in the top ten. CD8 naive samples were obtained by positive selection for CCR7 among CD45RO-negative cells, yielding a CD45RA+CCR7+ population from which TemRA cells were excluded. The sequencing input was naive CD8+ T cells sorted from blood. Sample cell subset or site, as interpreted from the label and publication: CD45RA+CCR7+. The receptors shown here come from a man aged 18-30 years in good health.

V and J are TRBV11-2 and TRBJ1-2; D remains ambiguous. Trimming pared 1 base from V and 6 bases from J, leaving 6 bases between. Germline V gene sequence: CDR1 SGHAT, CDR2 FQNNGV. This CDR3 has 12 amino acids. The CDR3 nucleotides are TGTGCCAGCAGCTTAGGCGGTAATGGCTACACCTTC. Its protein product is CASSLGGNGYTF.

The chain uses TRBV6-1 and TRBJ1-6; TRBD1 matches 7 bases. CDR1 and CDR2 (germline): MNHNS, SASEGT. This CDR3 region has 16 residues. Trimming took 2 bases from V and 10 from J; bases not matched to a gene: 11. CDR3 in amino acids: CASSENPLTGSSPLHF. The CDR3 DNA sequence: TGTGCCAGCAGTGAAAATCCCTTGACAGGGAGCTCACCCCTCCACTTT.

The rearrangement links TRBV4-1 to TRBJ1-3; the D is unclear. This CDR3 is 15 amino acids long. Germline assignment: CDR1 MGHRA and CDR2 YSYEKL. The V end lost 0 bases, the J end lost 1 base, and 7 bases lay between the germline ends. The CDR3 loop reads CASSQDAGSGNTIYF. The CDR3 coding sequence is TGCGCCAGCAGCCAAGACGCTGGATCTGGAAACACCATATATTTT.

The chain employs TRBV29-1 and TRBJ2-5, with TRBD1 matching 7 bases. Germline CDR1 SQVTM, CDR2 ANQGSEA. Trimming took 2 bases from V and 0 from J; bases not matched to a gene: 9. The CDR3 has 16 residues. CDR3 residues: CSVEFRGTRDQETQYF. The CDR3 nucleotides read TGCAGCGTTGAATTCAGGGGGACACGAGACCAAGAGACCCAGTACTTC.

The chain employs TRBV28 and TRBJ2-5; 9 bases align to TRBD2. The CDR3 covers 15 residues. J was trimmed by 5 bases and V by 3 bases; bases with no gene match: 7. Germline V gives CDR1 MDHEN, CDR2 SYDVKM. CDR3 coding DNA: TGTGCCAGCAGTTTGGGCGGGGGGGCCTCGGAGACCCAGTACTTC. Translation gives CASSLGGGASETQYF.

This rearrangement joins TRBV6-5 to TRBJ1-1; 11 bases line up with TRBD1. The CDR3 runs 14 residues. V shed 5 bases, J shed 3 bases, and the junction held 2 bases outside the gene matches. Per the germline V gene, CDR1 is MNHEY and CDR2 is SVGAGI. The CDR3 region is CASSRGQGDTEAFF. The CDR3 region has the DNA TGTGCCAGCAGTAGGGGACAGGGGGACACTGAAGCTTTCTTT.

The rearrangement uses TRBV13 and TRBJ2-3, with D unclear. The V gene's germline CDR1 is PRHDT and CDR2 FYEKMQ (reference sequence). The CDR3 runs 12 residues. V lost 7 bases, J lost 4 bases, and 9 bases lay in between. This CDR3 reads CASTLDADTQYF. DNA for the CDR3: TGTGCCAGCACCCTCGATGCAGATACGCAGTATTTT.

CDR3 sequence: CASASYSTDTQYF. The CDR3, as DNA: TGCGCCAGCGCCAGTTATAGCACAGATACGCAGTATTTT. The chain joins TRBV4-1 to TRBJ2-3; D is uncertain. This CDR3 is 13 amino acids long. Germline V CDR1 and CDR2: MGHRA, YSYEKL. V shed 8 bases and J shed 0 bases, with 9 bases lying between them.

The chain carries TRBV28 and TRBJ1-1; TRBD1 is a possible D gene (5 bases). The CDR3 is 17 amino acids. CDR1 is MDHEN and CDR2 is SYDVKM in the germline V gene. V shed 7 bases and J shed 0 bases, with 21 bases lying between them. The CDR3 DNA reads TGTGCCAGCACCCCAGGGCGGACCTCGTTCATGAACACTGAAGCTTTCTTT. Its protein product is CASTPGRTSFMNTEAFF. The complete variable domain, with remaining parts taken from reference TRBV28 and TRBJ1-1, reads DVKVTQSSRYLVKRTGEKVFLECVQDMDHENMFWYRQDPGLGLRLIYFSYDVKMKEKGDIPEGYSVSREKKERFSLILESASTNQTSMYLCASTPGRTSFMNTEAFFGQGTRLTVV.

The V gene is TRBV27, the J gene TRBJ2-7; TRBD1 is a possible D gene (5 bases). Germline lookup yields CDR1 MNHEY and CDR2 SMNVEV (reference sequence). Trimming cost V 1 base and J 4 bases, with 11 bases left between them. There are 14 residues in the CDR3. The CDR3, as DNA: TGTGCCAGCAGTTTATTGGGGCCCGGGTACGAGCAGTACTTC. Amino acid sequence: CASSLLGPGYEQYF.

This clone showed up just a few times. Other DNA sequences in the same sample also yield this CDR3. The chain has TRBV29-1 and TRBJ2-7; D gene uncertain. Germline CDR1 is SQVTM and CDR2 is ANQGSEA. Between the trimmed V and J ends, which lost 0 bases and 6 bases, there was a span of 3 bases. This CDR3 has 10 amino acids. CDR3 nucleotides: TGCAGCGTTGAAGAGGGCGAGCAGTACTTC. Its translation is CSVEEGEQYF.

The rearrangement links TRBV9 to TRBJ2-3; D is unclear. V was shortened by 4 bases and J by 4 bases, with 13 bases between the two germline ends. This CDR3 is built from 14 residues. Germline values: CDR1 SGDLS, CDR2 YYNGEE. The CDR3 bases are TGTGCCAGCAGCCCTCAACCCCCCGCAGATACGCAGTATTTT. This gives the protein CASSPQPPADTQYF.

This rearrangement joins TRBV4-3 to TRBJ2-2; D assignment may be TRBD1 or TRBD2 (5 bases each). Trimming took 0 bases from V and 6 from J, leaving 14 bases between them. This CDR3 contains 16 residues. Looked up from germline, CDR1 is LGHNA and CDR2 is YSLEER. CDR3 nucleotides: TGCGCCAGCAGCCAAGAGGGGGTTCTGACCGCCGGGGAGCTGTTTTTT. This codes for CASSQEGVLTAGELFF.

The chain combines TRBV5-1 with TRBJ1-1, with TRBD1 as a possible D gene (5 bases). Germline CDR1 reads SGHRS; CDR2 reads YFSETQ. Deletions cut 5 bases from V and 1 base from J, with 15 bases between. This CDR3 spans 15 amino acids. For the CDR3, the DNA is TGCGCCAGCAGACTAAAGACAGTGGGGAACACTGAAGCTTTCTTT. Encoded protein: CASRLKTVGNTEAFF.

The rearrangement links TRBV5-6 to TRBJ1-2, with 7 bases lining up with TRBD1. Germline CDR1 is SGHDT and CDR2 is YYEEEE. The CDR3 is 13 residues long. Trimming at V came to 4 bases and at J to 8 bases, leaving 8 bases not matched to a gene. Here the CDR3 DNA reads TGTGCCAGCAGCCATGGGGCAGGGGGAGGCTACACCTTC. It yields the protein CASSHGAGGGYTF.

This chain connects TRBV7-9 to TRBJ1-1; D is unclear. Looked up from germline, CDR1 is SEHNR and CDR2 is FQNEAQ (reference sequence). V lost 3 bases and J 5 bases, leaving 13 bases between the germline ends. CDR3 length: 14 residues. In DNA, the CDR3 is TGTGCCAGCAGCTTCTTAGACATGGGAACTGAAGCTTTCTTT. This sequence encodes CASSFLDMGTEAFF.

The CDR3 is CASSPPGPPLGNSPLHF. Written as DNA, the CDR3 is TGTGCCAGCAGTCCTCCGGGCCCTCCCCTAGGTAATTCACCCCTCCACTTT. V usage is TRBV28 and J usage is TRBJ1-6; D is unresolved. V was trimmed by 5 bases and J by 6 bases, leaving 20 bases between them. The length of the CDR3 is 17 residues. Germline assignment: CDR1 MDHEN and CDR2 SYDVKM.

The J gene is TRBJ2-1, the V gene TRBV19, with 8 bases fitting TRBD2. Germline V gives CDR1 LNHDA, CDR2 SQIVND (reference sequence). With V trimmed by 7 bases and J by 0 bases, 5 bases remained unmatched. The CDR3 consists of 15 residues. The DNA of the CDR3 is TGTGCCAGTACCCTAAGCGGGGGCTCCTACAATGAGCAGTTCTTC. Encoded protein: CASTLSGGSYNEQFF.

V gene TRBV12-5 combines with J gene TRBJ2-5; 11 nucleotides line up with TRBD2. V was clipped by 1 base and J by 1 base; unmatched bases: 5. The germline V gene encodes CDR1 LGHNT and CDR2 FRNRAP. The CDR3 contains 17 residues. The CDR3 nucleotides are TGTGCTAGTGGTTTGGCCTTAGCGGGAGGGCCCCAAGAGACCCAGTACTTC. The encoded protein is CASGLALAGGPQETQYF.

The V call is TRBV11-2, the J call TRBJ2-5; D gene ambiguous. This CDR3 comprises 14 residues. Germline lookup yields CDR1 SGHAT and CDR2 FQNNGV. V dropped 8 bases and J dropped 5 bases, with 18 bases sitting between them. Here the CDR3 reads CASRAIWAEETQYF. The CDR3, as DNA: TGTGCCAGCCGGGCCATTTGGGCAGAGGAGACCCAGTACTTC.

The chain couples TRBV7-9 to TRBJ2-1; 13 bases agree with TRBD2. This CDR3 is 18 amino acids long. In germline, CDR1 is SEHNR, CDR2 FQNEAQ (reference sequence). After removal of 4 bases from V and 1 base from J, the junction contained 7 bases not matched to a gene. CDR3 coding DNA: TGTGCCAGCAGCTCGGGACTAGCGGGGCCCTTTTCCTACAATGAGCAGTTCTTC. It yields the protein CASSSGLAGPFSYNEQFF.

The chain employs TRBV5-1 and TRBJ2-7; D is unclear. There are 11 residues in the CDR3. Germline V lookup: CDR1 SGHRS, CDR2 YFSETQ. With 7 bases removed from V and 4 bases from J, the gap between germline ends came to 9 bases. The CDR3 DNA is TGCGCCAGCGGAGAGGAATACGAGCAGTACTTC. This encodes CASGEEYEQYF.

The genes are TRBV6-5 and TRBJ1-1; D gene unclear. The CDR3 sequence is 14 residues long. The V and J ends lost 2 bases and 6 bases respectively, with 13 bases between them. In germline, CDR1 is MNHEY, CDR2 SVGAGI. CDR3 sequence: CASSYEEGIAEAFF. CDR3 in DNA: TGTGCCAGCAGTTACGAGGAAGGGATCGCTGAAGCTTTCTTT.

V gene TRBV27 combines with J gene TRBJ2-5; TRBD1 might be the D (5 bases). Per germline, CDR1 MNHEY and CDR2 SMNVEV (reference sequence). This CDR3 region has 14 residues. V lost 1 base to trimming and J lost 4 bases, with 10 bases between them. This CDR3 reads CASSLWQGSETQYF. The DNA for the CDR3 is TGTGCCAGCAGTTTATGGCAGGGCTCAGAGACCCAGTACTTC.

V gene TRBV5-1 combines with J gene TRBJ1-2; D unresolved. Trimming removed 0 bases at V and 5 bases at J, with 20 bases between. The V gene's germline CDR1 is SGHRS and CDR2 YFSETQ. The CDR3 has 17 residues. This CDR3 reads CASSLEKGATLLYGYTF. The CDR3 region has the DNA TGCGCCAGCAGCTTGGAAAAGGGAGCCACTCTATTATATGGCTACACCTTC.

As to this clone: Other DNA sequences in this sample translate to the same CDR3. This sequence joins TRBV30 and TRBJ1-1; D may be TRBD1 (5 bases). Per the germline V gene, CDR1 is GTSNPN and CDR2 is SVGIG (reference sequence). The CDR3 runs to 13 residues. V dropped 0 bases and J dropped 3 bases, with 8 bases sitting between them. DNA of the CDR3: TGTGCCTGGAGTGTACAGGACTACACTGAAGCTTTCTTT. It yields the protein CAWSVQDYTEAFF.

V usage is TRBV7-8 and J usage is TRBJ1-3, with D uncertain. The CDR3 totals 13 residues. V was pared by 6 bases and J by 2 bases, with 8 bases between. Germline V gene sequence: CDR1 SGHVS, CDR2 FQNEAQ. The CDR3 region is CASSGSTGNTIYF. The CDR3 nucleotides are TGTGCCAGCAGTGGATCAACTGGAAACACCATATATTTT.

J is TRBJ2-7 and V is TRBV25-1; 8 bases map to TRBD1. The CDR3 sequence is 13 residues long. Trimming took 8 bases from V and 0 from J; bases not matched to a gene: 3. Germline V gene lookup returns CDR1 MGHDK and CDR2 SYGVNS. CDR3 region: CASQDRASYEQYF. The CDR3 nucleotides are TGTGCCAGCCAGGACAGGGCCTCCTACGAGCAGTACTTC.